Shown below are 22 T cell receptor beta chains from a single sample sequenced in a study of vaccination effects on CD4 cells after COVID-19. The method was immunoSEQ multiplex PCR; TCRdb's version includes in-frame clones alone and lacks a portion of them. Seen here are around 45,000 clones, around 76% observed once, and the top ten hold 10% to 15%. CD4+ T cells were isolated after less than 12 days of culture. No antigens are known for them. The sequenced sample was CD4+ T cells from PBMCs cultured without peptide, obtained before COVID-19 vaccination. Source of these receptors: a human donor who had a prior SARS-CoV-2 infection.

The CDR3 DNA is TGTGCCAGCAGTTCCCTTACCTGGACAGGGGGCCTAGAAAATCAGCCCCAGCATTTT. Protein product: CASSSLTWTGGLENQPQHF. This chain uses TRBV27 with TRBJ1-5, with 11 bases that match TRBD1. Germline lookup yields CDR1 MNHEY and CDR2 SMNVEV (reference sequence). The CDR3 totals 19 residues. The J segment lost 4 bases and the V segment lost 4 bases, leaving 15 bases of the junction unmatched.

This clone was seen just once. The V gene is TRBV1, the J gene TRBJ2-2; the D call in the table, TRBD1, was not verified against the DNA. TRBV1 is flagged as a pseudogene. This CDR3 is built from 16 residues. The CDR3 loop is CTSSQAGFANTGELFF. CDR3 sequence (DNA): TGCACCAGCAGCCAAGCAGGTTTCGCGAACACCGGGGAGCTGTTTTTT.

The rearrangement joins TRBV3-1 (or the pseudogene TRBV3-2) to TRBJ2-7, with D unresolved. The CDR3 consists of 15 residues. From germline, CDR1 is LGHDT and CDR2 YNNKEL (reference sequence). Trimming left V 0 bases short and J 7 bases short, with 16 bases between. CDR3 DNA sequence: TGTGCCAGCAGCCAAGATTTTGTATTGCTAGGGGAGCAGTACTTC. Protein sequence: CASSQDFVLLGEQYF.

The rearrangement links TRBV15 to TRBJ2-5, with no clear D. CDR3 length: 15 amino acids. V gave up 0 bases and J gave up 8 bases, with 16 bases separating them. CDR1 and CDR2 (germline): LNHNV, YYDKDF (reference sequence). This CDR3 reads CATSREHGFVSTQYF. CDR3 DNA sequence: TGTGCCACCAGCAGAGAGCACGGGTTTGTATCCACCCAGTACTTC.

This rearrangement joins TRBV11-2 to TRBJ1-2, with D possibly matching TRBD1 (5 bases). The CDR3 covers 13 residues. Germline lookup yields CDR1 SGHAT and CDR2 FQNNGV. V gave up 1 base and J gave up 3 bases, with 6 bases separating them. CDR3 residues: CASSLGRDYGYTF. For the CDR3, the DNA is TGTGCCAGCAGCTTAGGCAGGGACTATGGCTACACCTTC.

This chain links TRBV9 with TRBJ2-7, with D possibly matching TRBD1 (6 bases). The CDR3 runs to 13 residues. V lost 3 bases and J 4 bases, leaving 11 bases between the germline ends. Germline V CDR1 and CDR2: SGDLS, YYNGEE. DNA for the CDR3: TGTGCCAGCAGCGCCGGGACACCATACGAGCAGTACTTC. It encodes CASSAGTPYEQYF. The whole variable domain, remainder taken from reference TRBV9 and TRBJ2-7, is DSGVTQTPKHLITATGQRVTLRCSPRSGDLSVYWYQQSLDQGLQFLIQYYNGEERAKGNILERFSAQQFPDLHSELNLSSLELGDSALYFCASSAGTPYEQYFGPGTRLTVT.

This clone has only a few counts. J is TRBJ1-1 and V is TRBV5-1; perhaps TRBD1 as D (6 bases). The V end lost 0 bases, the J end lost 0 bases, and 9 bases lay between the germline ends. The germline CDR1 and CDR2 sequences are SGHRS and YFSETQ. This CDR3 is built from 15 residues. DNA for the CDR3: TGCGCCAGCAGCTTGGCCACAGGGTTGAACACTGAAGCTTTCTTT. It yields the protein CASSLATGLNTEAFF.

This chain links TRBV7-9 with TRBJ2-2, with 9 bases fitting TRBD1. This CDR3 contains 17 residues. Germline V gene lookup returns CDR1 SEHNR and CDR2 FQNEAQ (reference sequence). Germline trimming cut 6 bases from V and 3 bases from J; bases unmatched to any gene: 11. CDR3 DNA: TGTGCCAGCAGGAATACCGGACAGGGGCCTTACACCGGGGAGCTGTTTTTT. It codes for CASRNTGQGPYTGELFF.

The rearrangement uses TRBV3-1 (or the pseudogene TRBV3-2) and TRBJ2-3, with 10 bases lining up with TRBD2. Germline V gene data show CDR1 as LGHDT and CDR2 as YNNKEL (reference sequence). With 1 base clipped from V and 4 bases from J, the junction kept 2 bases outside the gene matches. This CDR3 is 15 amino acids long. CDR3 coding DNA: TGTGCCAGCAGCCAAGGACTAGCGGGCCCAGATACGCAGTATTTT. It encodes CASSQGLAGPDTQYF.

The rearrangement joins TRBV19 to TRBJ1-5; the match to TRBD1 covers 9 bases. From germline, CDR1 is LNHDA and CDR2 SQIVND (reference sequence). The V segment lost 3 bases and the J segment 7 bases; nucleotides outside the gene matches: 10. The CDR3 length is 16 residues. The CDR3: CASSIMGQGVGQPQHF. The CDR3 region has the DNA TGTGCCAGTAGTATTATGGGACAGGGAGTGGGACAGCCCCAGCATTTT.

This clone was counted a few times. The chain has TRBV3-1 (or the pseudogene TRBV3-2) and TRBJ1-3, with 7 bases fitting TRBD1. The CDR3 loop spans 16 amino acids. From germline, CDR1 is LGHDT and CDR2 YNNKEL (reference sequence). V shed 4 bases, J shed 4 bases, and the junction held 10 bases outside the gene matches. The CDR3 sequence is CASSRPSGGSGNTIYF. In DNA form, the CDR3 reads TGTGCCAGCAGCCGCCCCTCAGGGGGATCAGGAAACACCATATATTTT.

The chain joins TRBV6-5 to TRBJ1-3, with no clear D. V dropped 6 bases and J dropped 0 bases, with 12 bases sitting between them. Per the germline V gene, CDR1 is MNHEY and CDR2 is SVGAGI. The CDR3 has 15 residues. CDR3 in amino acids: CASSPKVYSGNTIYF. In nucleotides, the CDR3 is TGTGCCAGCAGCCCCAAGGTTTACTCTGGAAACACCATATATTTT.

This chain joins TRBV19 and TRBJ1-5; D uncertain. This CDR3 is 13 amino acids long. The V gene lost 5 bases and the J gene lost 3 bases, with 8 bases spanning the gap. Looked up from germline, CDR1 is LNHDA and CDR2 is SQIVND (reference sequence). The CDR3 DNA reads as TGTGCCAGTAGTCCGCGGGCCAATCAGCCCCAGCATTTT. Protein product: CASSPRANQPQHF. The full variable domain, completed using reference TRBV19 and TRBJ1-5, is DGGITQSPKYLFRKEGQNVTLSCEQNLNHDAMYWYRQDPGQGLRLIYYSQIVNDFQKGDIAEGYSVSREKKESFPLTVTSAQKNPTAFYLCASSPRANQPQHFGDGTRLSIL.

CDR3 in amino acids: CASSESLDRGNQPQHF. CDR3 coding DNA: TGTGCCAGCAGTGAGTCCCTAGACCGGGGCAATCAGCCCCAGCATTTT. This sequence joins TRBV6-1 and TRBJ1-5; D call uncertain. The germline CDR1 and CDR2 sequences are MNHNS and SASEGT. The CDR3 totals 16 residues. V lost 3 bases, J lost 2 bases, and 14 bases lay in between.

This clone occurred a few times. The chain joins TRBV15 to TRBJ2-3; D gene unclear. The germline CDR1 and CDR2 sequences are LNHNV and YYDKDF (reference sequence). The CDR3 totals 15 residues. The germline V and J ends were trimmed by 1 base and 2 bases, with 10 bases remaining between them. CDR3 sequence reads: CATSRGGGVTDTQYF. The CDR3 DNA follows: TGTGCCACCAGCAGAGGAGGCGGTGTCACAGATACGCAGTATTTT.

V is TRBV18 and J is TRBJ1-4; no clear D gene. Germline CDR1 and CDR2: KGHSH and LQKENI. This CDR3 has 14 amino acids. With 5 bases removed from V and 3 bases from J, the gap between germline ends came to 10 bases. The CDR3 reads CASSSLGANEKLFF. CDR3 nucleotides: TGTGCCAGCTCATCTCTCGGGGCTAATGAAAAACTGTTTTTT. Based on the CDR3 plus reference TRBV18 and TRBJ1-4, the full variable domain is NAGVMQNPRHLVRRRGQEARLRCSPMKGHSHVYWYRQLPEEGLKFMVYLQKENIIDESGMPKERFSAEFPKEGPSILRIQQVVRGDSAAYFCASSSLGANEKLFFGSGTQLSVL.

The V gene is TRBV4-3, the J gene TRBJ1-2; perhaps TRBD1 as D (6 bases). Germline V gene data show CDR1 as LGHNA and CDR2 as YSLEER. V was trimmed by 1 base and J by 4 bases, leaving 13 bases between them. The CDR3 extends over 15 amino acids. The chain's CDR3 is CASSQGPGVGYGYTF. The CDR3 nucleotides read TGCGCCAGCAGCCAAGGGCCAGGGGTTGGCTATGGCTACACCTTC.

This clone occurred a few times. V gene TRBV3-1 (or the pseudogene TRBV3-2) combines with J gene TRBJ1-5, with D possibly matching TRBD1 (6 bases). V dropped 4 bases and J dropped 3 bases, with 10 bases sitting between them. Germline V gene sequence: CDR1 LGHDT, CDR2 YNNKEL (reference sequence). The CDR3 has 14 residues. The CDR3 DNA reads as TGTGCCAGCAGCCGCGGGGGCAACAATCAGCCCCAGCATTTT. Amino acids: CASSRGGNNQPQHF.

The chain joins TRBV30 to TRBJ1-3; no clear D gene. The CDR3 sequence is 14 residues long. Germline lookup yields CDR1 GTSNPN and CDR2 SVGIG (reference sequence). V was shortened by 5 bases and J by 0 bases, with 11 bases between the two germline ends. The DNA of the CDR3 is TGTGCCTGGGACCGCTTATTCTCTGGAAACACCATATATTTT. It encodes CAWDRLFSGNTIYF.

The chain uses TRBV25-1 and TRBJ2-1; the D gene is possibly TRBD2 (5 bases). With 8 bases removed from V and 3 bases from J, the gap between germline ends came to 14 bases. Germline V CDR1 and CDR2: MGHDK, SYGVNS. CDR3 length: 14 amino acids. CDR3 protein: CASLSGEIYNEQFF. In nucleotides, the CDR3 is TGTGCCAGCCTCAGCGGTGAGATCTACAATGAGCAGTTCTTC.

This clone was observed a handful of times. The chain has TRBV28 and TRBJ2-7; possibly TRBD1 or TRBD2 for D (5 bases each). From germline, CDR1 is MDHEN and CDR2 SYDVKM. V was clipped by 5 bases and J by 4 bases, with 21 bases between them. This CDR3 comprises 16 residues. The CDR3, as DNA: TGTGCCAGCAGTGCGCTCCCTGGGGGTGGGAATTACGAGCAGTACTTC. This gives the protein CASSALPGGGNYEQYF.

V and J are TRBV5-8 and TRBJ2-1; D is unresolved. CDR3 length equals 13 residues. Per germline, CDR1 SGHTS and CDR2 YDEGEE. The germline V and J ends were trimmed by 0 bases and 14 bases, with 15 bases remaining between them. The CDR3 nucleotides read TGTGCCAGCAGCTTGGTGGGTACTGGCGTAGAGTTCTTC. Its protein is CASSLVGTGVEFF.